Given below is one TCR beta chain in context. This specimen belongs to a study of shared clonotypes between healthy human individuals. Losses at the gene ends were 0 bases for V and 8 bases for J; bases not matched to a gene: 7. The CDR3 loop spans 15 amino acids. Germline loops: CDR1 SGHRS, CDR2 YFSETQ. Assay used: immunoSEQ multiplex PCR; TCRdb lists only in-frame clones, some missing. The table includes over a million clones, roughly 96% detected once. The clonotype originates from a man aged 25 to 45 in good health. V usage is TRBV5-1 and J usage is TRBJ2-3; 9 bases fit TRBD1. The sample comprised naive CD4+ T cells sorted from blood. Subset denoted: CD45RA+ positively selected. The CDR3 coding sequence is TGCGCCAGCAGCTTGGGGCGACAGGGGGAAGTTACGCAGTATTTT. Protein: CASSLGRQGEVTQYF.